This T cell receptor beta chain was captured by sequencing in a study of cytotoxic CD8 clonotypes in ibrutinib-treated CLL (dated by TCRdb to the early 2020s). About the full investigation: The cohort was composed of 11 relapsed/refractory and around 14 treatment-naive patients; IGHV unmutated status was identified in some 17 patients. Samples at response were collected after a median of roughly 13 months of treatment, with a range of roughly 6 to 40 months. On average, each sample had approximately 250,000 productive templates and more than 85,000 productive rearrangements. Partial responses were observed in around 25 patients and complete responses in 2; after a median follow-up of around 64 months, remission was maintained in approximately 15 patients and progression was observed in about twelve. Every remission and progressive disease sample was obtained while ibrutinib was still being received by the patients. Cryopreserved peripheral blood mononuclear cells were collected at three points: before therapy, at response, and at either sustained remission or disease progression. Of the approximately 86 people in the trial, around 26 had longitudinal samples available.

Unmatched junction bases come to 6, with V trimmed by 6 bases and J by 1 base. Sequences MNHEY (CDR1) and SVGAGI (CDR2) are obtained from the germline V gene. The CDR3 covers 15 residues, taking in both the cysteine and the phenylalanine. Kept here is only the CDR3 DNA, which spans 45 bases and is read in frame from base 1. Points the paper makes about the study in general: Clonality rose at ibrutinib response, remained stable during sustained remission, and dropped back toward baseline at progression. Baseline clonality exceeded that of age-matched healthy donors and correlated strongly with circulating CD8+ T-cell counts. Public clonotypes were rare and either shrank or stayed stable during treatment, and the rise in clonality at ibrutinib response reflected expansion of private clonotypes. Sampling times were not matched between sustained-remission and progressing patients, and lymph node repertoires were not studied.

The sample's time point, from its label and the paper: progressive disease on ibrutinib. For TCR beta library preparation, roughly 2.2 micrograms of genomic DNA were isolated from cryopreserved PBMCs. Longitudinal blood samples from CLL patients on ibrutinib monotherapy underwent high-throughput TCR beta sequencing. The patients took part in an open-label, single-center phase 2 trial of ibrutinib monotherapy. A MiSeq instrument was used for deep resolution sequencing, which targeted depths ranging from 1 in 1 million up to 1 in 200,000 T cells, with coverage averaging 10x for each clonotype. TCR beta libraries were generated with the immunoSEQ hsTCRB Kit. The original pipeline was this. ImmunoSEQ Data Assistant and ImmunoSEQ Analyzer were used for data analysis, and V, D and J genes were assigned according to IMGT definitions. Clonality, with values ranging from 0 to 1, was calculated as one minus the normalized Shannon entropy of productive rearrangement frequencies. Only overrepresented clonotypes making up at least 0.05% of each patient's repertoire were included in the public clonotype analysis. Approximately 12 repertoires from age-matched healthy donors, obtained from immuneACCESS, served as clonality controls. The table was pulled from immuneACCESS by TCRdb, which kept in-frame rearrangements only. Such tables lose some clones; where checked, under half of the loss comes from unresolved V genes, and the rest has no known cause. V, J and clone size are those of that table, while D and trimming were read from the DNA. The sample data list fewer than 300,000 clones, and more than 70% of these were observed just once. The ten largest clones take up 5.6% of the sample.

Points on this clone: What this receptor recognizes is not known. The record has no base qualities; no much larger clone is one base away.

The receptor was derived from a human donor with chronic lymphocytic leukemia. The chain is made from TRBV6-5 and TRBJ1-1, with TRBD1 matching 9 junction bases. The source was PBMCs, collected at disease progression, from a patient treated with ibrutinib. The DNA reads as follows: TGTGCCAGCAGAGGGACAGGGTGGGGGAACACTGAAGCTTTCTTT. Translated, this gives CASRGTGWGNTEAFF.